This T cell receptor (beta chain) is from a study of CD8+ T cells in alopecia areata. Background on the study: Tofacitinib was taken orally by treated patients, and the dose was 5 to 10 mg twice daily. Patients in the study were on tofacitinib for 6 to 18 months, then off it for 6 months. General study results and limits: Clonality in lesional scalp, especially alopecia totalis/universalis, exceeded that of normal scalp. Scalp clonality, together with expanded CD8+ clones among the top 100, fell significantly with tofacitinib.

With respect to this clone: Its specificity is not known.

Reverse transcription of extracted RNA yielded cDNA, which provided the sequencing template. Some clones are missing from TCRdb's copy, which holds only in-frame ones; the method was immunoSEQ multiplex PCR. The table has fewer than 250,000 clones, roughly three fifths seen once. The V gene end was trimmed by 6 bases and the J gene end by 8 bases; junction bases not matched to a gene: 6. Looked up from germline, CDR1 is SQVTM and CDR2 is ANQGSEA. The CDR3 runs 12 residues. Treatment: oral pan-JAK inhibitor, 5-10 mg twice daily. This TCR was recovered from a human donor with alopecia areata. This chain joins TRBV29-1 and TRBJ2-1, with 8 positions matching TRBD2. Sample: CD4+ T cells sorted from blood, taken at week 4, from a patient treated with tofacitinib. CDR3 in amino acids: CSVNSGSDEQFF. The CDR3 nucleotides read TGCAGCGTAAACAGCGGGAGTGATGAGCAGTTCTTC.